A single sample gave rise to the 30 T cell receptor beta chains below, sequenced in a study of Graves' ophthalmopathy and Graves' hyperthyroidism. RNA transcripts provided the template for amplifying TCR beta CDR3 regions. Second-round multiplex PCR followed a first-round RT-PCR using HTBI primers. TCRdb re-analysed the multiplex PCR reads in MiXCR, keeping a single row per CDR3 protein. The data show some 250,000 distinct CDR3 sequences, with 40% to 50% seen just once and over 40% held by the top ten. The sample taken for sequencing was peripheral blood. The receptors were gathered from an adult man with Graves' ophthalmopathy.

The chain uses TRBV7-9 and TRBJ1-2; no reliable D call. This CDR3 has 14 residues. Per germline, CDR1 SEHNR and CDR2 FQNEAQ (reference sequence). Between the trimmed V and J ends, which lost 5 bases and 4 bases, there was a span of 14 bases. The CDR3 DNA follows: TGTGCCAGCAGCCAGACCGGCCACCTCTATGGCTACACCTTC. Translating it yields CASSQTGHLYGYTF. Supplemented by reference TRBV7-9 and TRBJ1-2, the full variable domain reads DTGVSQNPRHKITKRGQNVTFRCDPISEHNRLYWYRQTLGQGPEFLTYFQNEAQLEKSRLLSDRFSAERPKGSFSTLEIQRTEQGDSAMYLCASSQTGHLYGYTFGSGTRLTVV.

The rearrangement uses TRBV5-1 and TRBJ1-1; a possible D gene is TRBD1 (5 bases). V was cut by 4 bases and J by 4 bases, with 20 bases left in between. There are 16 residues in the CDR3. Germline V gene lookup returns CDR1 SGHRS and CDR2 YFSETQ. CDR3 in amino acids: CASSTGTGGRSTEAFF. The CDR3, as DNA: TGCGCCAGCAGCACCGGGACCGGGGGAAGAAGCACTGAAGCTTTCTTT. The full variable domain, completed using reference TRBV5-1 and TRBJ1-1, is KAGVTQTPRYLIKTRGQQVTLSCSPISGHRSVSWYQQTPGQGLQFLFEYFSETQRNKGNFPGRFSGRQFSNSRSEMNVSTLELGDSALYLCASSTGTGGRSTEAFFGQGTRLTVV.

This clonotype appeared a few times. The V and J genes are TRBV7-2 and TRBJ2-2; 11 nucleotides align to TRBD2. V lost 4 bases to trimming and J lost 3 bases; unmatched junction nucleotides: 10. Germline-derived CDR1 and CDR2 are SGHTA and FQGNSA. The CDR3 has 18 amino acids. CDR3: CASSSGLAAGWDTGELFF. CDR3 nucleotide sequence: TGTGCCAGCAGCTCGGGACTAGCGGCCGGATGGGACACCGGGGAGCTGTTTTTT. The full variable domain, its missing parts supplied by reference TRBV7-2 and TRBJ2-2, is GAGVSQSPSNKVTEKGKDVELRCDPISGHTALYWYRQSLGQGLEFLIYFQGNSAPDKSGLPSDRFSAERTGGSVSTLTIQRTQQEDSAVYLCASSSGLAAGWDTGELFFGEGSRLTVL.

This clonotype came up a few times. V and J are TRBV10-3 and TRBJ1-1; D unclear. The V gene's germline CDR1 is ENHRY and CDR2 SYGVKD. There are 16 residues in the CDR3. V shed 0 bases and J shed 0 bases, with 11 bases lying between them. CDR3 sequence: CAISESAGFLNTEAFF. The CDR3 bases are TGTGCCATCAGTGAGTCGGCGGGATTTCTGAACACTGAAGCTTTCTTT.

The chain links TRBV2 to TRBJ2-5; 12 bases are a match to TRBD2. Germline trimming cut 8 bases from V and 5 bases from J; bases unmatched to any gene: 3. The CDR3 runs 13 residues. Germline V gene data show CDR1 as SNHLY and CDR2 as FYNNEI. The CDR3: CASDLAGGETQYF. The CDR3 nucleotides read TGTGCCAGCGACCTAGCGGGAGGGGAGACCCAGTACTTC.

This chain joins TRBV25-1 and TRBJ1-3; 7 positions match TRBD1. The CDR3 is made up of 14 amino acids. V dropped 3 bases and J dropped 8; count of bases not matched to a gene: 7. CDR1 is MGHDK and CDR2 is SYGVNS in the germline V gene. CDR3 nucleotide sequence: TGTGCCAGCAGTGAGGGCAGGGGGAGAGACACCATATATTTT. Amino acid sequence: CASSEGRGRDTIYF.

This clonotype was detected a few times. The chain combines TRBV7-9 with TRBJ2-2, with no clear D. The germline CDR1 and CDR2 sequences are SEHNR and FQNEAQ (reference sequence). This CDR3 is built from 12 residues. V lost 1 base to trimming and J lost 7 bases, with 4 bases between them. The CDR3: CASSLDLGELFF. CDR3 nucleotide sequence: TGTGCCAGCAGCTTAGATCTCGGGGAGCTGTTTTTT.

Worth noting for this clonotype: A much larger clone lies one base from this, so it may be a read error. The rearrangement uses TRBV7-8 and TRBJ2-5; a weak D match, TRBD2 (5 bases). Germline lookup yields CDR1 SGHVS and CDR2 FQNEAQ. The V and J ends lost 5 bases and 3 bases respectively, with 10 bases between them. The CDR3 contains 13 residues. The CDR3 nucleotides read TGTGCCAGCAGCCTCGGACTGGAAGAGACCCAGTACTTC. This gives the protein CASSLGLEETQYF.

On this clonotype: A read error may explain this, as a much larger clone is one base away. The chain links TRBV29-1 to TRBJ2-7; 7 bases are a match to TRBD1. Germline lookup yields CDR1 SQVTM and CDR2 ANQGSEA. The CDR3 contains 13 residues. In DNA form, the CDR3 reads TGCAGCGTTGACGACGGGACAGCCTACGAGCAGCACTTC. As protein: CSVDDGTAYEQHF.

This clonotype was seen many times. This sequence joins TRBV29-1 and TRBJ1-2, with 8 nucleotides matching TRBD1. The CDR3 is made up of 13 amino acids. V lost 7 bases to trimming and J lost 3 bases; unmatched junction nucleotides: 7. CDR1 is SQVTM, CDR2 ANQGSEA, per germline. The CDR3 reads CSATDRVDYGYTF. The CDR3 DNA reads TGCAGCGCTACGGACAGGGTCGACTATGGCTACACCTTC.

This chain connects TRBV2 to TRBJ2-2; 7 nucleotides align to TRBD2. This CDR3 is 16 amino acids long. The germline gives CDR1 SNHLY, CDR2 FYNNEI. J lost 3 bases, V lost 6 bases, and 10 bases had no gene match. CDR3 amino acids: CASSSIPRGDTGELFF. CDR3 nucleotides: TGTGCCAGCAGCTCAATTCCCCGGGGGGACACCGGGGAGCTGTTTTTT.

This clonotype showed up just a few times. The genes are TRBV2 and TRBJ1-1; TRBD1 is a possible D gene (6 bases). Germline loops: CDR1 SNHLY, CDR2 FYNNEI. Trimming shortened V by 6 bases and J by 7 bases, and 12 bases separated the two germline ends. The CDR3 contains 12 residues. CDR3 amino acids: CASRRGADEAFF. The DNA of the CDR3 is TGTGCCAGCAGGAGGGGGGCAGATGAAGCTTTCTTT.

There are a few counts of this clonotype. CDR3 in amino acids: CSARVGGMDSPLHF. The CDR3 nucleotides are TGCAGTGCTAGAGTTGGGGGGATGGATTCACCCCTCCACTTT. The chain is built from TRBV20-1 and TRBJ1-6, with D perhaps matching TRBD1 (5 bases). The V end was cut by 1 base, the J end by 8 bases, with 12 bases between. The CDR3 runs 14 residues. Germline values: CDR1 DFQATT, CDR2 SNEGSKA (reference sequence).

The CDR3 DNA sequence: TGTGCCAGCAGCCCCCACGCGGGAGCAGGGCCCCGGGAGACCCAGTACTTC. This encodes CASSPHAGAGPRETQYF. V is TRBV24-1 and J is TRBJ2-5; 7 bases are shared with TRBD2. The junction had 22 bases not matched to a gene; V was cut back by 11 bases and J by 5 bases. The germline V gene has CDR1 KGHDR and CDR2 SFDVKD. The CDR3 loop spans 17 amino acids.

V usage is TRBV29-1 and J usage is TRBJ1-1; D ambiguous. The CDR3 length is 13 residues. Between the trimmed V and J ends, which lost 8 bases and 14 bases, there was a span of 27 bases. The germline CDR1 and CDR2 sequences are SQVTM and ANQGSEA. CDR3 in amino acids: CSFWSRGLNEQFF. CDR3 nucleotide sequence: TGCAGCTTCTGGTCGAGAGGGCTCAATGAGCAGTTCTTT.

The CDR3 region has the DNA TGCAGCGTGAGGACAGGGGGAGTCACTGAAGCTTTCTTT. Translated: CSVRTGGVTEAFF. V is TRBV29-1 and J is TRBJ1-1, with 10 positions matching TRBD1. The V gene's germline CDR1 is SQVTM and CDR2 ANQGSEA. The CDR3 loop spans 13 amino acids. Trimming removed 6 bases from V and 4 bases from J; junction bases left unmatched: 5.

The rearrangement links TRBV2 to TRBJ1-2; a possible D gene is TRBD1 (6 bases). The ends were cut back, 6 bases at V and 5 bases at J, with 13 bases in the middle. Germline values: CDR1 SNHLY, CDR2 FYNNEI. The CDR3 runs to 13 residues. CDR3 sequence (DNA): TGTGCCAGCAGGACAGGCGTGCTATATGGCTACACCTTC. Translating gives CASRTGVLYGYTF.

The chain recombines TRBV6-5 with TRBJ2-7, with 10 bases fitting TRBD1. CDR3 size: 13 residues. Germline loops: CDR1 MNHEY, CDR2 SVGAGI. The V and J ends lost 4 bases and 5 bases, in that order; junction bases with no gene match: 2. The DNA for the CDR3 is TGTGCCAGCAGTTGGGACAGGGGCCACGAGCAGTACTTC. This sequence encodes CASSWDRGHEQYF.

The table lists this clonotype with many counts. V gene TRBV7-9 combines with J gene TRBJ2-5, with 9 bases that match TRBD1. The ends lost 10 bases at V and 5 bases at J; junction bases unmatched: 8. Germline CDR1 and CDR2: SEHNR and FQNEAQ (reference sequence). The CDR3 sequence is 13 residues long. For the CDR3, the DNA is TGTGCCATCCCGGACAGGGGAGGGGAGACCCAGTACTTC. It yields the protein CAIPDRGGETQYF.

This clonotype was found many times. For the CDR3, the DNA is TGTGCCAGCAGCTTAGGACAGGGGTCTGGCTACACCTTC. As protein: CASSLGQGSGYTF. This chain connects TRBV7-9 to TRBJ1-2; the match to TRBD1 covers 8 bases. Trimming cost V 1 base and J 7 bases; bases outside gene matches: 2. Germline-derived CDR1 and CDR2 are SEHNR and FQNEAQ (reference sequence). This CDR3 contains 13 residues.

This clonotype was seen many times. This rearrangement joins TRBV2 to TRBJ2-7; D is undetermined. The V gene lost 1 base and the J gene lost 4 bases, with 2 bases spanning the gap. From germline, CDR1 is SNHLY and CDR2 FYNNEI. The CDR3 runs to 11 residues. CDR3 sequence (DNA): TGTGCCAGCAGTGAAGGGTACGAGCAGTACTTC. It is translated as CASSEGYEQYF.

A word on this clonotype: The junction does not match germline at one end; this may be a read error. The chain employs TRBV20-1 and TRBJ2-5, with D possibly TRBD1 on 5 matching bases. CDR1 and CDR2 from the germline V gene are DFQATT and SNEGSKA (reference sequence). The CDR3 is 14 amino acids. The CDR3 protein is CSAPRPGNRETQYF. CDR3 in DNA: TGTAGTGCTCCAAGGCCAGGGAATCGAGAGACCCAGTACTTC.

This chain links TRBV13 with TRBJ1-4; D is possibly TRBD1 (5 bases). The CDR3 runs to 16 residues. The germline V and J ends were trimmed by 5 bases and 8 bases, with 21 bases remaining between them. Germline V CDR1 and CDR2: PRHDT, FYEKMQ (reference sequence). CDR3 DNA sequence: TGTGCCAGCAGCCAGGGATCGACAGACATGGAAGAAAAACTGTTTTTT. Amino acid sequence: CASSQGSTDMEEKLFF.

V is TRBV5-4 and J is TRBJ1-3; no reliable D call. The CDR3 loop spans 13 amino acids. Germline CDR1 SGHNT, CDR2 YYREEE (reference sequence). V was shortened by 2 bases and J by 3 bases, with 6 bases between the two germline ends. The CDR3 region is CASSFPFGNTIYF. The CDR3 DNA is TGTGCCAGCAGCTTCCCATTTGGAAACACCATATATTTT.

The rearrangement uses TRBV20-1 and TRBJ2-7; TRBD2 matches 11 bases. This CDR3 is 12 amino acids long. The J segment lost 4 bases and the V segment lost 8 bases, leaving 4 bases of the junction unmatched. Per the germline V gene, CDR1 is DFQATT and CDR2 is SNEGSKA (reference sequence). The CDR3 sequence: CSTGTSGYEQYF. In DNA, the CDR3 is TGCAGTACCGGGACTAGCGGTTACGAGCAGTACTTC.

The CDR3 loop reads CASSHLRGSAFF. The CDR3 nucleotides read TGCGCCAGCAGCCACTTAAGGGGATCAGCTTTCTTT. The chain combines TRBV4-1 with TRBJ1-1; maybe TRBD1 (5 bases). The CDR3 contains 12 residues. Trimming pared 3 bases from V and 10 bases from J, leaving 12 bases between. Looked up from germline, CDR1 is MGHRA and CDR2 is YSYEKL.

Comments on this clonotype: Being one base from a much bigger clone, this may be a read error. The chain uses TRBV10-2 and TRBJ1-1; D is possibly TRBD1 (5 bases). CDR1 WSHSY and CDR2 SAAADI come from the germline V gene. The V gene lost 3 bases and the J gene lost 0 bases, with 8 bases spanning the gap. The CDR3 totals 14 residues. CDR3 coding DNA: TGCGCCAGCAGTGAAGGCAGGGTGAACACTGAAGCTTTCTTT. Its protein product is CASSEGRVNTEAFF.

This rearrangement joins TRBV6-5 to TRBJ1-1; 7 bases agree with TRBD1. CDR3 size: 13 residues. The trim removed 5 bases at V and 10 bases at J, leaving 10 bases unmatched. From germline, CDR1 is MNHEY and CDR2 SVGAGI. The CDR3 here is CASSGTDRVGAFF. The CDR3 DNA is TGTGCCAGCAGTGGGACCGACAGGGTCGGAGCTTTCTTT.

This clonotype was seen many times. This chain's CDR3 is CASSLGQGNKPQHF. The DNA for the CDR3 is TGTGCCAGCAGCTTAGGGCAGGGGAACAAACCCCAGCATTTT. The gene calls are TRBV7-9 and TRBJ1-5; tentative D call: TRBD1 (6 bases). Trimming shortened V by 1 base and J by 10 bases, and 14 bases separated the two germline ends. The CDR3 totals 14 residues. The germline CDR1 and CDR2 sequences are SEHNR and FQNEAQ (reference sequence).

The chain carries TRBV7-2 and TRBJ1-1; D is possibly TRBD1 (6 bases). The germline V and J ends were trimmed by 6 bases and 6 bases, with 17 bases remaining between them. Germline lookup yields CDR1 SGHTA and CDR2 FQGNSA. This CDR3 has 14 amino acids. This CDR3 reads CASRPPGGASEAFF. CDR3 bases: TGTGCCAGCAGACCACCCGGGGGGGCGTCTGAAGCTTTCTTT.